The rows below give T cell receptor beta chains drawn from one sample of a study of blood T cell repertoires in COVID-19. Using immunoSEQ multiplex PCR, the repertoire was profiled, and TCRdb retains in-frame clones only, with some absent. Among 180,000 or so clones, around 90% were seen once, and the ten largest hold about 6.7%. Sequencing input: peripheral blood. The receptors originated from a man in his forties with acute or convalescent COVID-19. Each CDR3 is given with its conserved first and last residue. Each record gives: D gene, J gene, V gene, clone size, CDR3 DNA, CDR3 protein. A D gene is named only where the DNA matches it firmly. Clone size is given for some rows only: seen once, a few or many times, or a class if the clone is expanded.

>TRBD1|TRBJ2-3|TRBV5-1|-
TGCGCCAGCAGCCAAAGACAGGGGGAAGATACGCAGTATTTT
CASSQRQGEDTQYF
>TRBD1|TRBJ2-1|TRBV9|once
TGTGCCAGCAGCGTAAGGACAGGTGCCTACAATGAGCAGTTCTTC
CASSVRTGAYNEQFF
>-|TRBJ1-1|TRBV28|-
TGTGCCATACAAGGTTCGACCGGGACAATCAACACTGAAGCTTTCTTT
CAIQGSTGTINTEAFF
>-|TRBJ2-7|TRBV30|-
TGTGCCTGGATGGCAGCGAAATACGAGCAGTACTTC
CAWMAAKYEQYF
>-|TRBJ2-2|TRBV10-1|-
TGCGCCAGCAGTGAGTCGATTGGGGCAGGGGAGCTGTTTTTT
CASSESIGAGELFF
>-|TRBJ1-4|TRBV30|-
TGTGCCTGGAGTGTAAGGAACAGGCTTGAAAAACTGTTTTTT
CAWSVRNRLEKLFF
>-|TRBJ1-1|TRBV30|-
TGTGCCTGGTCCTCCATAGCGGGGACGAGTAGTGAAGCTTTCTTT
CAWSSIAGTSSEAFF
>-|TRBJ1-1|TRBV9|few
TGTGCCAGCAGCGTATCCATCGGCACTGAAGCTTTCTTT
CASSVSIGTEAFF
>-|TRBJ1-1|TRBV29-1|-
TGCAGCGTTGAGCCGCGGGGGCAGGACCCTGAAGCTTTCTTT
CSVEPRGQDPEAFF
>-|TRBJ2-3|TRBV10-3|-
TGTGCCATCAGCCCGGGCACAGATACGCAGTATTTT
CAISPGTDTQYF
>-|TRBJ2-5|TRBV19|-
TGTGCCAGTAGTTCACCGAGGGCGGGGGCCTTCCAAGAGACCCAGTACTTC
CASSSPRAGAFQETQYF
>-|TRBJ2-7|TRBV5-1|-
TGCGCCAGCAGCGACCCAGGCCGTTCCTACGAGCAGTACTTC
CASSDPGRSYEQYF
>-|TRBJ2-7|TRBV10-2|-
TGCGCCAGCATCTCGAGGGCCGGGCGGAGCTCCTACGAGCAGTACTTC
CASISRAGRSSYEQYF
>-|TRBJ2-7|TRBV7-9|few
TGTGCCAGCAGCTCCAGGAGGGTGGAGCAGTACTTC
CASSSRRVEQYF
>-|TRBJ2-7|TRBV19|-
TGTGCCAGTAGTATTCGGCCAGGGAACTACGAGCAGTACTTC
CASSIRPGNYEQYF
>-|TRBJ1-2|TRBV6-2/TRBV6-3|-
TGTGCCAGCAGTTACGGGGCAGGGGCATCTAGGAGCGATGGCTACACCTTC
CASSYGAGASRSDGYTF
>-|TRBJ1-5|TRBV6-5|-
TGTGCCAGCAGTCAACAGGTCTGGCCCCAGCATTTT
CASSQQVWPQHF
>TRBD2|TRBJ2-2|TRBV10-3|-
TGTGCCCTGTCCCCTAGCGGGGCAAGCGGGGAGCTGTTTTTT
CALSPSGASGELFF
>-|TRBJ1-2|TRBV28|-
TGTGCCAGCAGTTCTCCGACCGGGACTAACTATGGCTACACCTTC
CASSSPTGTNYGYTF
>-|TRBJ2-7|TRBV7-2|-
TGTGCCAGCAGCATATGGCAGGGTACCTCGAGCTACGAGCAGTACTTC
CASSIWQGTSSYEQYF
>-|TRBJ1-3|TRBV28|-
TGTGCCAGCAGCTCCCCGGGAAACACCATATATTTT
CASSSPGNTIYF
>TRBD1|TRBJ2-3|TRBV28|-
TGTGCCAGCAGTCCCCTGGGACAGGGCGACACAGATACGCAGTATTTT
CASSPLGQGDTDTQYF
>-|TRBJ1-1|TRBV5-4|-
TGTGCCAGCAGCTTTGGACAGCGAGAAGCTTTCTTT
CASSFGQREAFF
>-|TRBJ1-1|TRBV4-1|-
TGCGCCAGCAGCCAAGTAGGGGAGAACACTGAAGCTTTCTTT
CASSQVGENTEAFF
>-|TRBJ2-7|TRBV7-9|-
TGTGCCAGCAGCTTAACAGGGTACGAGCAGTACTTC
CASSLTGYEQYF
>-|TRBJ2-3|TRBV29-1|-
TGCAGCGTTGAACCCAGGGCCACAGATACGCAGTATTTT
CSVEPRATDTQYF
>-|TRBJ2-2|TRBV2|once
TGTGCCAGCCAGTATACCGGGGAGCTGTTTTTT
CASQYTGELFF
>TRBD1|TRBJ1-5|TRBV19|-
TGTGCCAGCGGGCCAGTTCCTCTAAGGGGGCAGGGCAATCAGCCCCAGCATTTT
CASGPVPLRGQGNQPQHF
>-|TRBJ1-2|TRBV3-1/TRBV3-2|-
TGTGCCAGCAGCCATTCAGGGATGAGTGGCTACACCTTC
CASSHSGMSGYTF
>-|TRBJ1-1|TRBV30|-
TGTGCCTGGAGTGCAAACAGAAACACTGAAGCTTTCTTT
CAWSANRNTEAFF
>TRBD2|TRBJ2-1|TRBV7-2|-
TGTGCCAGCAGCTTAAAGGGGATAGGCGGGGGGGCCGTCCACAATGAGCAGTTCTTC
CASSLKGIGGGAVHNEQFF
>TRBD1|TRBJ1-2|TRBV4-1|once
TGCGCCAGCAGCCAAGGGGACAGAGGCTACACCTTC
CASSQGDRGYTF
>-|TRBJ2-1|TRBV7-8|-
TGTGCCAGCAGCTCAGCCAACTCCTACAATGAGCAGTTCTTC
CASSSANSYNEQFF
>-|TRBJ2-5|TRBV5-8|once
TGTGCCAGCAGCTTGTTGAGGGAGACCCAGTACTTC
CASSLLRETQYF
>TRBD1|TRBJ2-7|TRBV10-1|-
TGCGCCAGCAGTGAGTCGGGACAGGGAGGGCAGTACTTC
CASSESGQGGQYF
>TRBD1|TRBJ1-3|TRBV2|-
TGTGCCAGCATCGAAGGACAGGGTGGCGGAAACACCATATATTTT
CASIEGQGGGNTIYF
>-|TRBJ1-6|TRBV13|-
TGTGCCAGCAGCTTCAGTAATAATTCACCCCTCCACTTT
CASSFSNNSPLHF
>TRBD1|TRBJ1-1|TRBV9|once
TGTGCCAGCAGCGCTCAACAGGGGATGGGCATTATGAACACTGAAGCTTTCTTT
CASSAQQGMGIMNTEAFF
>TRBD2|TRBJ2-1|TRBV6-5|-
TGTGCCAGCAGTTACTCGGTGGCGGGGGGGCTTAATGAGCAGTTCTTC
CASSYSVAGGLNEQFF
>TRBD2|TRBJ2-3|TRBV20-1|once
TGCAGTGCTAGTGACAGCGGGGCAGATACGCAGTATTTT
CSASDSGADTQYF
>-|TRBJ1-5|TRBV30|-
TGTGCCTGGGGTAACAGGTGGGGACAGCCCCAGCATTTT
CAWGNRWGQPQHF
>-|TRBJ2-3|TRBV27|-
TGTGCCAGCGGTGCTGAAACGGGGGGCGGACCAGATACGCAGTATTTT
CASGAETGGGPDTQYF
>-|TRBJ2-2|TRBV24-1|-
TGTGCCACCAGTGATTTGCCACGCTCGGACAGTAACACCGGGGAGCTGTTTTTT
CATSDLPRSDSNTGELFF
>TRBD1|TRBJ2-6|TRBV7-9|-
TGTGCCAGCAGCTTATGGACAGGGGTTGCTGGGGCCAACGTCCTGACTTTC
CASSLWTGVAGANVLTF
>TRBD1|TRBJ2-7|TRBV6-5|-
TGTGCCAGCAGTTATTCCTGGGACAGGGGTGGGGAGCAGTACTTC
CASSYSWDRGGEQYF
>TRBD2|TRBJ2-1|TRBV10-1|once
TGCGCCAGCAGTAACGGGGGGACCTACAATGAGCAGTTCTTC
CASSNGGTYNEQFF
>-|TRBJ2-7|TRBV10-1|-
TGCGCCAGCAGTGAGACCCCGCAGGGGACCCCCTACGAGCAGTACTTC
CASSETPQGTPYEQYF
>TRBD2|TRBJ2-3|TRBV14|-
TGTGCCAGCAGCCGTACTAGCGGAAGGGCCACAGATACGCAGTATTTT
CASSRTSGRATDTQYF
>-|TRBJ1-1|TRBV2|-
TGTGCCAGCAGTGTCGCTCGACAGAACACTGAAGCTTTCTTT
CASSVARQNTEAFF
>-|TRBJ2-1|TRBV2|many
TGTGCCAGCAGTAGAACCCAGAACTCCTACAATGAGCAGTTCTTC
CASSRTQNSYNEQFF
>TRBD2|TRBJ2-1|TRBV3-1/TRBV3-2|-
TGTGCCAGCAGCCCTCAGGGGACTAGGGTTAATGAGCAGTTCTTC
CASSPQGTRVNEQFF
>TRBD1|TRBJ2-4|TRBV5-4|-
TGTGCCAGCAGCCCAGGGACAGGGGTTAGAAACATTCAGTACTTC
CASSPGTGVRNIQYF
>-|TRBJ1-5|TRBV19|-
TGTGCCAGTAGTATGAGTAATAGCAATCAGCCCCAGCATTTT
CASSMSNSNQPQHF
>TRBD2|TRBJ2-7|TRBV15|-
TGTGCCACCAGTCCTTTAGGCGGGGGGCAAAGCTACGAGCAGTACTTC
CATSPLGGGQSYEQYF
>-|TRBJ1-3|TRBV28|once
TGTGCCAGCAGTCCAAACAGGGGAAACACCATATATTTT
CASSPNRGNTIYF
>-|TRBJ2-5|TRBV6-5|-
TGTGCCAGCGGGGTAGGGTCGGAGGGGCAAGAGACCCAGTACTTC
CASGVGSEGQETQYF
>-|TRBJ2-2|TRBV10-1|-
TGCGCCAGCAGCCCGAGGGGGACCGGGGAGCTGTTTTTT
CASSPRGTGELFF
>-|TRBJ2-1|TRBV6-1|once
TGTGCCAGCAGTGAAGACTGGGGGCCCTGGAATGAGCAGTTCTTC
CASSEDWGPWNEQFF
>TRBD1|TRBJ2-2|TRBV28|-
TGTGCCAGCAGTTTATCGGCCGGGACAGGCACCGGGGAGCTGTTTTTT
CASSLSAGTGTGELFF
>-|TRBJ2-1|TRBV21-1|-
TGTGCCAGCAGCAAAGCGACACTTCCCTACAATGAGCAGTTCTTC
CASSKATLPYNEQFF